This T cell receptor (beta chain) was observed in a study of OX40 agonist ivuxolimab in advanced cancers. Sequenced by immunoSEQ multiplex PCR; TCRdb stores in-frame clones only, minus some. The table shows roughly 50,000 clones, with 75% to 95% occurring only once. This CDR3 comprises 15 residues. Germline-derived CDR1 and CDR2 are MNHEY and SVGAGI. Trimming pared 0 bases from V and 4 bases from J, leaving 13 bases between. The rearrangement links TRBV6-5 to TRBJ2-7; a possible D gene is TRBD1 (7 bases). This clonotype was obtained from an adult with an advanced solid tumor such as melanoma, head and neck, liver or kidney cancer. Material: CD4+ or CD8+ T cells sorted from blood, obtained in a trial of the OX40 agonist ivuxolimab. The CDR3 sequence is CASSYSTGTFYEQYF. CDR3 DNA sequence: TGTGCCAGCAGTTACTCGACAGGGACTTTTTACGAGCAGTACTTC.